This T cell receptor (beta chain) was recorded in a study of T cells in Graves' hyperthyroidism and ophthalmopathy. Findings and limits, study-wide: Clonotypes that were expanded in thyroid above 0.001 mostly appeared in blood too. A model using 13 V-J features told ophthalmopathy apart from stable hyperthyroidism.

Hyperthyroidism patients were newly diagnosed, had disease duration under 2 months, and were aged 18 to 65 years. Sampled blood dates from first hyperthyroidism diagnosis, and it precedes any ophthalmopathy symptoms. After removal of 4 bases from V and 6 bases from J, the junction contained 1 base not matched to a gene. The CDR3 runs 13 residues. The germline CDR1 and CDR2 sequences are SGHTA and FQGNSA. In the case of this clonotype: No antigen is known for it.

RNA transcripts yielded amplified TCR beta CDR3 regions. Researchers ran a first-round RT-PCR on the TCR CDR3 using the HTBI primer set. MiXCR was run by TCRdb on the multiplex PCR reads, yielding one entry per CDR3 protein. Among about 290,000 distinct CDR3 sequences listed, about an eighth were seen once. The V call is TRBV7-2, the J call TRBJ2-2; 8 positions match TRBD1. This sequence was found in a woman aged 25 to 39 with Graves' hyperthyroidism that later progressed to Graves' ophthalmopathy. Sequenced sample: blood. CDR3 protein: CASSSRGPGELFF. CDR3 DNA: TGTGCCAGCAGCTCCAGGGGGCCCGGGGAGCTGTTTTTT.